The next 3 T cell receptor beta chains were all read from a single sample in a study of shared clonotypes between healthy human individuals. Clones were sequenced by immunoSEQ multiplex PCR, and TCRdb holds only the in-frame ones, with some missing. The sample consists of about 600,000 clones, around three quarters of them appearing once. The source material was PBMCs. These receptors originate from a woman aged 40 to 50 in good health. Some clones in this sample may be carry-over from other donors' samples.

Regarding this clone: A far larger clone is off by one base, so a read error is likely. No conserved phenylalanine or tryptophan ends this CDR3, so it is likely a read error. This chain links TRBV4-2 with TRBJ2-7, with TRBD2 matching over 10 bases. Trimming at V came to 0 bases and at J to 2 bases, leaving 7 bases not matched to a gene. This CDR3 contains 17 residues. Germline V CDR1 and CDR2: LGHNA, YNFKEQ. The CDR3 bases are TGTGCCAGCAGCCAAGAAAGCCCAGCGGGAGGGCCCTACGAGCAGTACTCC. This gives the protein CASSQESPAGGPYEQYS.

The chain has TRBV5-1 and TRBJ2-3, with TRBD2 matching 14 bases. J was trimmed by 3 bases and V by 0 bases; bases with no gene match: 3. Germline CDR1 SGHRS, CDR2 YFSETQ. CDR3 length equals 17 residues. The CDR3 region is CASSLETSGRETDTQYF. In DNA form, the CDR3 reads TGCGCCAGCAGCTTGGAGACTAGCGGGAGGGAGACAGATACGCAGTATTTT.

The chain couples TRBV7-2 to TRBJ2-5; D may be TRBD2 (5 bases). Germline assignment: CDR1 SGHTA and CDR2 FQGNSA. Trimming stripped 0 bases from V and 3 bases from J, with 8 bases between. CDR3 length: 14 amino acids. The CDR3 coding sequence is TGTGCCAGCAGCTTAGCAGGGAGTGAAGAGACCCAGTACTTC. Protein: CASSLAGSEETQYF.